This T cell receptor (beta chain) was found in a study of radiotherapy plus CTLA-4 blockade in lung cancer. Study details: Objective response was observed in approximately 18% of patients, and disease control in just over 30%. Study conclusions and caveats: Dynamics of early blood T cell clones, together with interferon-beta, were reportedly the best predictors of response.

Concerning this clone: Its antigen is currently unknown.

Only in-frame clones appear in the TCRdb table, and some are missing; sequencing was by immunoSEQ multiplex PCR. The table includes about 59,000 clones, 72% detected once. Germline CDR1 is SGHRS and CDR2 is YFSETQ. J lost 1 base, V lost 0 bases, and 1 base had no gene match. CDR3 size: 16 residues. V is TRBV5-1 and J is TRBJ2-2, with 9 bases aligning to TRBD1. The specimen comprised peripheral blood, sampled from a patient treated with radiotherapy plus ipilimumab. The sequence was collected from a human donor with non-small cell lung cancer whose response to radiotherapy plus ipilimumab could not be evaluated. The CDR3 DNA is TGCGCCAGCAGCTTGGCGGGACAGGGGAACACCGGGGAGCTGTTTTTT. It yields the protein CASSLAGQGNTGELFF.